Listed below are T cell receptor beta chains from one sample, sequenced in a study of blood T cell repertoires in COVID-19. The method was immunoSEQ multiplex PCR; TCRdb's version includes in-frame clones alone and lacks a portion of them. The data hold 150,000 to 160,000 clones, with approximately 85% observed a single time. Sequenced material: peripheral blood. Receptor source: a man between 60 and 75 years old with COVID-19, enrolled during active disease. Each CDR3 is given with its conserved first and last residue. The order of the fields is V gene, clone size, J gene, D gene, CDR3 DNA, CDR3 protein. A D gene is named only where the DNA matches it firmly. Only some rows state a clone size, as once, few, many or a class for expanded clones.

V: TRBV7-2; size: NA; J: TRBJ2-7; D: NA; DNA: TGTGCCAGCAGCTTATTCTCGCAGCCTCCGGGCGAGCAGTACTTC; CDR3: CASSLFSQPPGEQYF
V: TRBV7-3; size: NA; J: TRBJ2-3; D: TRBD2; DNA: TGTGCCAGCAGTAGCGGGAGGCTGGATACGCAGTATTTT; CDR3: CASSSGRLDTQYF
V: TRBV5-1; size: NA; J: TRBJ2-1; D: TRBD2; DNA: TGCGCCAGCAGCCCAGGGACTAGCGGGGGCCTAAGGGAGCAGTTCTTC; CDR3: CASSPGTSGGLREQFF
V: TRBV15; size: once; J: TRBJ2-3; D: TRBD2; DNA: TGTGCCACCAGCACGCCGGGACTAGCGAAGGCAGATACGCAGTATTTT; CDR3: CATSTPGLAKADTQYF
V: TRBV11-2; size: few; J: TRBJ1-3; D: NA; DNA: TGTGCCAGCAGCGCTATACAGGGAAGAGCCTCTGGAAACACCATATATTTT; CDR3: CASSAIQGRASGNTIYF
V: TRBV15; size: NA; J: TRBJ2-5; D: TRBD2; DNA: TGTGCCACCAGCAACAATCTTGGACTAGCGGGACCTTCAACGAGGGCCCAGTACTTC; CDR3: CATSNNLGLAGPSTRAQYF
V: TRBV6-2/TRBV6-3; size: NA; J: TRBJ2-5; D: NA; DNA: TGTGCCAGCAGTATCGGACTGTCCCCTGGGGAGACCCAGTACTTC; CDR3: CASSIGLSPGETQYF
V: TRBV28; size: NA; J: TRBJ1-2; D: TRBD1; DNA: TGTGCCAGCGCACCAGGGGGCGGCTATGGCTACACCTTC; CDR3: CASAPGGGYGYTF
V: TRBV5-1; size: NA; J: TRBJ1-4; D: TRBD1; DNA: TGCGCCAGCAGCTTTGTGGGACAGGGTTCTAATGAAAAACTGTTTTTT; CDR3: CASSFVGQGSNEKLFF
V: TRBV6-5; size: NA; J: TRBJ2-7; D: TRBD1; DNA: TGTGCCAGCAAACAGGGGCCTCAGGCCTACGAGCAGTACTTC; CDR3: CASKQGPQAYEQYF
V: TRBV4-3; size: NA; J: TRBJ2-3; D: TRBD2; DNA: TGCGCCAGCAGCCAGGCCGGGACTAGCGGGAGGGCCGCAGATACGCAGTATTTT; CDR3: CASSQAGTSGRAADTQYF
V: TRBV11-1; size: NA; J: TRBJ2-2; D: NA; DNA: TGTGCCAGCAGCCCACAGGGGAACACCGGGGAGCTGTTTTTT; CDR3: CASSPQGNTGELFF
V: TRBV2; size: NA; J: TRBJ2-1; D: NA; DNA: TGTGCCAGCAAGACAGACCCGGCGCCCTACAATGAGCAGTTCTTC; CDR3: CASKTDPAPYNEQFF
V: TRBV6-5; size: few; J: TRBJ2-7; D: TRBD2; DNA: TGTGCCAGCCGGCTCAGCGGGAGCTACGAGCAGTACTTC; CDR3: CASRLSGSYEQYF
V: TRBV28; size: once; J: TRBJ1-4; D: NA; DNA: TGTGCCAGCCTAGAGGGTGTTGAACCTGAAAAACTGTTTTTT; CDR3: CASLEGVEPEKLFF
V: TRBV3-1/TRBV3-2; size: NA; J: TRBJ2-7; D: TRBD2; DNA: TGTGCCAGCACCTTTCGACTAGCGGGAGTTTACGAGCAGTACTTC; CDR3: CASTFRLAGVYEQYF
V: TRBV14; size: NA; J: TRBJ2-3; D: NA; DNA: TGTGCCAGCAGCCATGCAGGGGCGGTCACAGATACGCAGTATTTT; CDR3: CASSHAGAVTDTQYF
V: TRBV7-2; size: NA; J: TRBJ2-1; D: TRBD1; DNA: TGTGCCAGCAGCCCCAACCGACAGGGGGTGGATGAGCAGTTCTTC; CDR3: CASSPNRQGVDEQFF
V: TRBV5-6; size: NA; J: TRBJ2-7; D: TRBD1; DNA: TGTGCCAGCAGCTTGGTACAGGGGTACGAGCAGTACTTC; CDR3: CASSLVQGYEQYF
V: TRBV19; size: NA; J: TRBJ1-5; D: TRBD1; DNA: TGTGCCAGTACCGACAGGGGAACCTATAGCAATCAGCCCCAGCATTTT; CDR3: CASTDRGTYSNQPQHF
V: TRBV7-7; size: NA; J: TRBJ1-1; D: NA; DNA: TGTGCTAGCAGCCGAGACAAGAACACTGAAGCTTTCTTT; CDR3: CASSRDKNTEAFF
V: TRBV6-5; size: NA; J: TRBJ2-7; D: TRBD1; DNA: TGTGCCAGCAGCACAGGGGGCCGGGAGCAGTACTTC; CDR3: CASSTGGREQYF
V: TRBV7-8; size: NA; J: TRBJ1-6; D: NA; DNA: TGTGCCAGCAGGCAGAGGGCCGATTCCGGGTCACCCCTCCACTTT; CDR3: CASRQRADSGSPLHF
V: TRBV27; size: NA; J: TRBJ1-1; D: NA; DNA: TGTGCCAGCAGTACAACCGGCCGGGGGAACAAGAACACTGAAGCTTTCTTT; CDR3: CASSTTGRGNKNTEAFF
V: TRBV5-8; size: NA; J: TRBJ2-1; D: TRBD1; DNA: TGTGCCAGCAGCTTTGAAGGGGGCGGGTGGAATGAGCAGTTCTTC; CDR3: CASSFEGGGWNEQFF
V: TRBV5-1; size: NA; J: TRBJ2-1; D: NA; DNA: TGCGCCAGCAGGTCACGGCCAGAGGGCAATGAGCAGTTCTTC; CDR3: CASRSRPEGNEQFF
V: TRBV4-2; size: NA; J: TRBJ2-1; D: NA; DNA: TGTGCCAGCAGCCACTTAAACAATGAGCAGTTCTTC; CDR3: CASSHLNNEQFF
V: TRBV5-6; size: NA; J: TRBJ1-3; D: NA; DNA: TGTGCCAGCAGCCCTCGAGGACGGGGCTCTGGAAACACCATATATTTT; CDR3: CASSPRGRGSGNTIYF
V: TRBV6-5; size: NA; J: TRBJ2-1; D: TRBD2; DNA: TGTGCCAGCAGCCGCAAAGCGGGAGCATACAATGAGCAGTTCTTC; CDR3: CASSRKAGAYNEQFF
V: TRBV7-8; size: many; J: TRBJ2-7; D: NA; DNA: TGTGCCAGCAGCTCACGCAGGGAATTTGGTTACGAGCAGTACTTC; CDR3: CASSSRREFGYEQYF
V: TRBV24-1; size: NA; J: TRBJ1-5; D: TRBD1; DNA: TGTGCCACCAGTGATCCGGGACAGGGTAATCAGCCCCAGCATTTT; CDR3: CATSDPGQGNQPQHF
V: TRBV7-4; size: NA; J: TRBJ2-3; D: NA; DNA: TGTGCCAGCAGCTTGGGGCGGTGCAGTGTAAACACAGATACGCAGTATTTT; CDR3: CASSLGRCSVNTDTQYF
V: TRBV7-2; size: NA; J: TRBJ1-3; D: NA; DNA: TGTGCCAGCAGCCTCACCCGGGACTCTCTGAACACCATATATTTT; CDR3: CASSLTRDSLNTIYF
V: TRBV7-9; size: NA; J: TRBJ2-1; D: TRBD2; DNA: TGTGCCAGCAGACGAAGTGGGCTAGCGGGACACAATGAGCAGTTCTTC; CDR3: CASRRSGLAGHNEQFF
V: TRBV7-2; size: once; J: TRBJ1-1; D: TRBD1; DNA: TGTGCCAGCAGGTTTGGACAGGGCACTGAAGCTTTCTTT; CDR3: CASRFGQGTEAFF
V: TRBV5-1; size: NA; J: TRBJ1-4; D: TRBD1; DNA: TGCGCCAGCAGCATTTCGACCGGGACAGGGAGGGAAAAACTGTTTTTT; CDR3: CASSISTGTGREKLFF
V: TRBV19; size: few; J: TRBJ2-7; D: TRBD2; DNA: TGTGCCAGTAGTCAGCCGGGGGGTGTAGCGGGATTATACGAGCAGTACTTC; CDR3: CASSQPGGVAGLYEQYF
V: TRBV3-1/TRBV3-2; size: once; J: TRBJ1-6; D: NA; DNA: TGTGCCAGCAGTTACACCGGGACACAGAATTCACCCCTCCACTTT; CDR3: CASSYTGTQNSPLHF
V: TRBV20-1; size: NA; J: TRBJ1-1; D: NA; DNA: TGCAGTGCTGGTGGGCACAACAAGAACACTGAAGCTTTCTTT; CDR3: CSAGGHNKNTEAFF
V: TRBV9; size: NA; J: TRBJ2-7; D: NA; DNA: TGTGCCAGCAGCGTAGCTATGGGGGGTTCCGAGCAGTACTTC; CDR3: CASSVAMGGSEQYF
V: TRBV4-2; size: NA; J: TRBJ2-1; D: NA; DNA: TGTGCCAGCAGTCAGGTTGAGGGCTCCTCTAAACTAAACAATGAGCAGTTCTTC; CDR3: CASSQVEGSSKLNNEQFF
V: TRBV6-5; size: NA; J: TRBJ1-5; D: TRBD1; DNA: TGTGCCAGCCGGGAGGGGGGACAGAGCTATCAGCCCCAGCATTTT; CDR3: CASREGGQSYQPQHF
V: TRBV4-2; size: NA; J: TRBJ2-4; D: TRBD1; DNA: TGTGCCAGCAGCCAAGAGGGGAGCGGGACAGGGAAGATCTTGAACATTCAGTACTTC; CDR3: CASSQEGSGTGKILNIQYF
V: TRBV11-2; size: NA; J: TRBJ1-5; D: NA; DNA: TGTGCCAGCAGCTTAGACAGGGGTCGGGGTAATCAGCCCCAGCATTTT; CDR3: CASSLDRGRGNQPQHF
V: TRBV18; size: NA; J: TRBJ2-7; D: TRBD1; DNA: TGTGCCAGCTCACGGGGGGGACAGGGCTCCTACGAGCAGTACTTC; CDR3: CASSRGGQGSYEQYF